This TCR beta chain was obtained from a study of T cells in Graves' hyperthyroidism and ophthalmopathy. Notes on the study in general: Within blood appeared most thyroid clonotypes that had expanded above 0.001. A model of 13 V-J pairs discriminated ophthalmopathy from stable hyperthyroidism.

Germline V gene lookup returns CDR1 DFQATT and CDR2 SNEGSKA (reference sequence). The CDR3 runs to 13 residues. J gave up 5 bases and V 5 bases, and 5 bases lay outside the gene matches. This clonotype came up a few times. Its target is unknown. From RNA transcripts, TCR beta CDR3 regions were amplified. When the TCR CDR3 underwent first-round RT-PCR, the HTBI primer set was used. Via MiXCR, TCRdb re-called the multiplex PCR reads, giving one row per CDR3 protein. This table holds about 380,000 distinct CDR3 sequences, 11% to 15% found once. The authors took PBMCs from 9.5 to 10 ml fresh peripheral blood.

V is TRBV20-1 and J is TRBJ2-2, with 7 bases fitting TRBD2. This TCR was sampled from a woman in her sixties or seventies with Graves' hyperthyroidism. The sample taken for sequencing was blood. The CDR3, as DNA: TGCAGTGCTGGGAGCGGGACTACCGGGGAGCTGTTTTTT. This encodes CSAGSGTTGELFF.